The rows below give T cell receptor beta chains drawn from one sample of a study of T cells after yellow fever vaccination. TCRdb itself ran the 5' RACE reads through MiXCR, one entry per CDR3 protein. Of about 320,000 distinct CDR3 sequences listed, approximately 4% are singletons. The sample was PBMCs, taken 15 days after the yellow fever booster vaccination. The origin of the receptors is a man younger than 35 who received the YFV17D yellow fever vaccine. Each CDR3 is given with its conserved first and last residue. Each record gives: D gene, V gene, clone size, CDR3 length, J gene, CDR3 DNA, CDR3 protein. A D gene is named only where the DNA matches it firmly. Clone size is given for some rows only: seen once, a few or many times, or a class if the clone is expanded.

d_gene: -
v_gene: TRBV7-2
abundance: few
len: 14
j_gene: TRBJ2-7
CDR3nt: TGTGCCAGCAGCTTCACTAGGAGCTCCTACGAGCAGTACTTC
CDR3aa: CASSFTRSSYEQYF

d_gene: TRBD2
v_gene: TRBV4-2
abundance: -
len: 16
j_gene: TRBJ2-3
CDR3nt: TGTGCCAGCAGCCAAGACCAGCGGGGAGACTTAGATACGCAGTATTTT
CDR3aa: CASSQDQRGDLDTQYF

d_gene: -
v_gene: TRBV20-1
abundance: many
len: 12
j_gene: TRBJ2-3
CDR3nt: TGCAGTGCCACAAGAGTCACAGATACGCAGTATTTT
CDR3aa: CSATRVTDTQYF

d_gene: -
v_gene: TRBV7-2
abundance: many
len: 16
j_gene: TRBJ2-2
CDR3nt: TGTGCCAGCAGTCCCTCGACTAGAGACAAGGGCGGGGAGCTGTTTTTT
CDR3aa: CASSPSTRDKGGELFF

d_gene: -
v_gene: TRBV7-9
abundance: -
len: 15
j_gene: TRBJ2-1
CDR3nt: TGTGCCAGCAGCTTTGGACTTCGCCAGAGGTCGGAGCAGTTCTTC
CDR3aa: CASSFGLRQRSEQFF

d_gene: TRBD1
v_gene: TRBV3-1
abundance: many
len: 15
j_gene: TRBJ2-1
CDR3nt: TGTGCCAGCAGCCCGGGGACAGGGGGGATCCATGAGCAGTTCTTC
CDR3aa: CASSPGTGGIHEQFF

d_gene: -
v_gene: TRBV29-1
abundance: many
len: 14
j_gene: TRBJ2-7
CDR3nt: TGCAGCGTTTCGGGGGTAGAGATCTCCTACGAGCAGTACTTC
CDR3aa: CSVSGVEISYEQYF

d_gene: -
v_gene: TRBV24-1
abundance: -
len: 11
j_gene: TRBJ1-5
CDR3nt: TGTGCCACCAGTGTTAATCAGCCCCAGCATTTT
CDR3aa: CATSVNQPQHF

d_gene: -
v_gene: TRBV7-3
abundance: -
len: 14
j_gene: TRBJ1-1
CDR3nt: TGTGCCAGCAGCTTGAGACATTCGAACACTGAAGCTTTCTTT
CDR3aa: CASSLRHSNTEAFF

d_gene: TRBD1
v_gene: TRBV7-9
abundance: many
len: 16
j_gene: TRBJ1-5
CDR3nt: TGTGCCAGCAGCTTAGCCAGACAGGGGGCCAATCAGCCCCAGCATTTT
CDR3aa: CASSLARQGANQPQHF

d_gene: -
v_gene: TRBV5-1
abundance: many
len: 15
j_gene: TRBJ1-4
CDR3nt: TGCGCCAGCAGCGTCGGACAGTCAACTAATGAAAAACTGTTTTTT
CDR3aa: CASSVGQSTNEKLFF

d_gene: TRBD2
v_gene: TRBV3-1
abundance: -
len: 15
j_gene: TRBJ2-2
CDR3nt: TGTGCCAGCAGCGGGAGGGACTCCAACACCGGGGAGCTGTTTTTT
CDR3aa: CASSGRDSNTGELFF

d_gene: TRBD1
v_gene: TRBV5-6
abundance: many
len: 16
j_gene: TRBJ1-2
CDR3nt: TGTGCCAGCAGCTGGAACAGGGGGCTTACGAACTATGGCTACACCTTC
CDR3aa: CASSWNRGLTNYGYTF

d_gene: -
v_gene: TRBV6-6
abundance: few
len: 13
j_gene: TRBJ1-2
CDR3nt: TGTGCCAGCAGTCCCCTCAGGGTTGGTGGCTACACCTTC
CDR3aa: CASSPLRVGGYTF

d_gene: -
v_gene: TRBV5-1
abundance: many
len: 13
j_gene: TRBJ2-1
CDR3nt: TGCGCCAGCACCCCGGGGACGGGCAATGAGCAGTTCTTC
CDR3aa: CASTPGTGNEQFF

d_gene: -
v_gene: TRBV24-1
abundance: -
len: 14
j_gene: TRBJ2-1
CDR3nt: TGTGCCACCAGTGACCCGCAGGGGTACAATGAGCAGTTCTTC
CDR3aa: CATSDPQGYNEQFF

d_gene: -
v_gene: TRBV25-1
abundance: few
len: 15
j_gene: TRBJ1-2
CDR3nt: TGTGCCAGCAGTGAACCGGGAGGGCCTAACTATGGCTACACCTTC
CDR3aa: CASSEPGGPNYGYTF

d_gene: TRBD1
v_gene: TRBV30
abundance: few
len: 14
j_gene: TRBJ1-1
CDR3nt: TGTGCCTGGGGCCGGGACAGCGAGCCCACTGAAGCTTTCTTT
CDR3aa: CAWGRDSEPTEAFF

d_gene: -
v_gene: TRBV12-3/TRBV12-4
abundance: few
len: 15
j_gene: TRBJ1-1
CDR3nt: TGTGCCAGCAGCAGAACCGCCGATGTGAACACTGAAGCTTTCTTT
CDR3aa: CASSRTADVNTEAFF

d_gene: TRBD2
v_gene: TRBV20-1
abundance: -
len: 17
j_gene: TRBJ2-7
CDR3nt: TGCAGTGCCCGATTCACTAGCGGGGGGGCCCGGCCCTACGAGCAGTACTTC
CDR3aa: CSARFTSGGARPYEQYF

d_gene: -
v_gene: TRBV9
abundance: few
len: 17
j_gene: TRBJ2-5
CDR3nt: TGTGCCAGCAGCGTAGGGGGCAGGTTTACCGATCGTGGGGCCCAGTACTTC
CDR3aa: CASSVGGRFTDRGAQYF

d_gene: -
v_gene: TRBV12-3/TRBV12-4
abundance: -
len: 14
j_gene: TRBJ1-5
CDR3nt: TGTGCCAGCAGATTACGGCGTAGCAATCAGCCCCAGCATTTT
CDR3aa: CASRLRRSNQPQHF

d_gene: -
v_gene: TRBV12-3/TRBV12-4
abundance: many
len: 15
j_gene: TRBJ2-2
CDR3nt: TGTGCCAGCAGCCCTGTGGGGGAGAACACCGGGGAGCTGTTTTTT
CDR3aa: CASSPVGENTGELFF

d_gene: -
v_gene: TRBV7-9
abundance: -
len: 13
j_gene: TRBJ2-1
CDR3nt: TGTGCCAGCAGCAAACCTCCCAACAATGAGCAGTTCTTC
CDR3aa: CASSKPPNNEQFF

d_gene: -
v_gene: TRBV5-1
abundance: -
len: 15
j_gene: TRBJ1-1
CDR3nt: TGCGCCAGTGGCGGGGCTTCGCCCCGAGGGACTGAAGCTTTCTTT
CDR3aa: CASGGASPRGTEAFF

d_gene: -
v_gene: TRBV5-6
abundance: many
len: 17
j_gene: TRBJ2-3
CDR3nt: TGTGCCAGCAGCTGGGGCGGGATGGGAGTGGAGTCGGATACGCAGTATTTT
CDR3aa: CASSWGGMGVESDTQYF

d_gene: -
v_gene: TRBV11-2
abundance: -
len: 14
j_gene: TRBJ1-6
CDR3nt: TGTGCCAGCAGCTTCCTGGGAGATAATTCACCCCTCCACTTT
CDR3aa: CASSFLGDNSPLHF

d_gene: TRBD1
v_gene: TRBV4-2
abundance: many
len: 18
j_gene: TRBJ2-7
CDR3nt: TGTGCCAGCAGCCAAGATGGGGGGACAGGGTCCCTGGCCTACGAGCAGTACTTC
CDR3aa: CASSQDGGTGSLAYEQYF

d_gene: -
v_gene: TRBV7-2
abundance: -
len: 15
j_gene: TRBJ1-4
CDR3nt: TGTGCCAGCAGCGTATTCGTCGGGGGCGGTGAAAAACTGTTTTTT
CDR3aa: CASSVFVGGGEKLFF

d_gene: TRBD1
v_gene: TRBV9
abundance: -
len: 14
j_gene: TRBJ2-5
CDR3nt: TGTGCCAGCAGCCTTGGACAGGCCCATGGGACCCAGTACTTC
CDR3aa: CASSLGQAHGTQYF

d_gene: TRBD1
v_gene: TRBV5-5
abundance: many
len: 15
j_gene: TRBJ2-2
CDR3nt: TGTGCCAGCAGCCCGCGGACAGGGGGGACCGGGGAGCTGTTTTTT
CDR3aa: CASSPRTGGTGELFF

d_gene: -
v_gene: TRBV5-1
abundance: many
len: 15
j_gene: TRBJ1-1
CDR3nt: TGCGCCAGCAGCTTGGGGCGAGTACCGAACACTGAAGCTTTCTTT
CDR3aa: CASSLGRVPNTEAFF

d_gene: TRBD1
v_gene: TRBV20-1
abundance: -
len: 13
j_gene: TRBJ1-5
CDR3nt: TGCAGTAGGACAGGGGGCATAAATCAGCCCCAGCATTTT
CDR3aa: CSRTGGINQPQHF

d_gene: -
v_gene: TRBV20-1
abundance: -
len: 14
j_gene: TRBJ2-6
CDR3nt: TGCAGTGCTAGATCGGGGACCGGGGCCAACGTCCTGACTTTC
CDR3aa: CSARSGTGANVLTF

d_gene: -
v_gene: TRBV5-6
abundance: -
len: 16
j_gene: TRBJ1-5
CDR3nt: TGTGCCAGCAGCCACCTCGGGGCAGCCAGCAATCAGCCCCAGCATTTT
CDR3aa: CASSHLGAASNQPQHF

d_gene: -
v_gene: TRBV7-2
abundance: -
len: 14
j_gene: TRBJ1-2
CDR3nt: TGTGCCAGCAGCTCCACGCCTTTAGACTATGGCTACACCTTC
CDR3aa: CASSSTPLDYGYTF

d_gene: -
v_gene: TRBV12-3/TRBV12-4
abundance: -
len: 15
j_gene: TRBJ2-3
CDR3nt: TGTGCCAGCAATAATGGGCAGGGCAGCACAGATACGCAGTATTTT
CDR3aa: CASNNGQGSTDTQYF

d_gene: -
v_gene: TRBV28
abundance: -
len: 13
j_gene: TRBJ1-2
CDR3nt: TGTGCCAGCAACGAGGGGGGCAACTATGGCTACACCTTC
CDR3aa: CASNEGGNYGYTF

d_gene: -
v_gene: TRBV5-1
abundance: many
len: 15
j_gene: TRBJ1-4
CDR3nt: TGCGCCAGCAGCTTGACCGGGGGGCCCAATGAAAAACTGTTTTTT
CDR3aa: CASSLTGGPNEKLFF

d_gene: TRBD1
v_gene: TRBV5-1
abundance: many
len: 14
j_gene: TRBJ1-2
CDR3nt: TGCGCCAGCAGCCTTCCGACAGGGTCCTATGGCTACACCTTC
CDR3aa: CASSLPTGSYGYTF

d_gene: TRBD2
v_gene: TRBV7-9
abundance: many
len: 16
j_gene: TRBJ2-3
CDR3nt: TGTGCCAGCAGCCCCCCTAGCGGATCTAGCACAGATACGCAGTATTTT
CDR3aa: CASSPPSGSSTDTQYF

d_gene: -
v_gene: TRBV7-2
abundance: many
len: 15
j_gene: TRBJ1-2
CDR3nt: TGTGCCAGCAGCCTACCCGGTACAGGGTTACGTGGCTACACCTTC
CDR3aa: CASSLPGTGLRGYTF

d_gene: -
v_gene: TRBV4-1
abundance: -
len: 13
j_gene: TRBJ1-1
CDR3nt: TGCGCCAGCAGCCCCTCCCCCGGTGCTGAAGCTTTCTTT
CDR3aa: CASSPSPGAEAFF

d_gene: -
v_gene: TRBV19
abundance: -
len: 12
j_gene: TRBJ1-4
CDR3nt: TGTGCCAGTAACAGAGCTAATGAAAAACTGTTTTTT
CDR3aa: CASNRANEKLFF

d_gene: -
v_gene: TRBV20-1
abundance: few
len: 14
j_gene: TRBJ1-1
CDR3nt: TGCAGTGCTAGCGGTGGGAGCAGGAACACTGAAGCTTTCTTT
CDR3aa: CSASGGSRNTEAFF

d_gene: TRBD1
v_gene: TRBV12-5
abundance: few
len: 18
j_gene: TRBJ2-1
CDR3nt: TGTGCTAGTGGTTTGACAGGGGGCGCCCGTTTGGCCTACAATGAGCAGTTCTTC
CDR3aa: CASGLTGGARLAYNEQFF

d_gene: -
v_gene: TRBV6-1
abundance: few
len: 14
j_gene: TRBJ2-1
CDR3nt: TGTGCCAGCAGTGAAAGGGGTTACAACAATGAGCAGTTCTTC
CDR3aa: CASSERGYNNEQFF

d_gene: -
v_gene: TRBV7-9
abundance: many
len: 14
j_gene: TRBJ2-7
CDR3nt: TGTGCCAGCAGCTTAGAAGCCACCTTGGGGGAGCAGTACTTC
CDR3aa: CASSLEATLGEQYF

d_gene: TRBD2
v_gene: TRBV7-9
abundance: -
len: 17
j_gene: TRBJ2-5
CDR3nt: TGTGCCAGCAGCTTAGGAACCCTCCCGGGGGGACAAGAGACCCAGTACTTC
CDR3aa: CASSLGTLPGGQETQYF

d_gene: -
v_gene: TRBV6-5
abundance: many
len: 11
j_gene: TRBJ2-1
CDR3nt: TGTGCCAGCAGACTTTTCAATGAGCAGTTCTTC
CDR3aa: CASRLFNEQFF

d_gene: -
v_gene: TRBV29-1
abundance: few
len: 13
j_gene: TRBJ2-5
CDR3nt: TGCAGCGTTGAAGGGGGGGGCCGGGAGACCCAGTACTTC
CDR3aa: CSVEGGGRETQYF

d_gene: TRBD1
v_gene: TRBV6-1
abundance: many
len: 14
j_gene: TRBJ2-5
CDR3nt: TGTGCCAGCAGTTACGGGACAGGGGGGGAGACCCAGTACTTC
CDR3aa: CASSYGTGGETQYF

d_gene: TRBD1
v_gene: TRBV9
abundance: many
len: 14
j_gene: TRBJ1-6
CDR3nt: TGTGCCAGCAACCGGGACAGTGGGGGGTCACCCCTCCACTTT
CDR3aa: CASNRDSGGSPLHF

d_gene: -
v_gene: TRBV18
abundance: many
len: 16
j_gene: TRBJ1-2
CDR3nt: TGTGCCAGCTCACCTAGGGGACGTCAGGGCGTCTATGGCTACACCTTC
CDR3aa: CASSPRGRQGVYGYTF